Listed here are 27 T cell receptor beta chains from one sample, sequenced in a study of cytomegalovirus exposure and HLA in healthy donors. Use of 60 Vbeta and 13 Jbeta primers characterized the PCR. Only in-frame clones appear in the TCRdb table, and some are missing; sequencing was by immunoSEQ multiplex PCR. The sample's table shows some 150,000 clones. Sequenced sample: PBMCs. These receptors were obtained from a woman aged 18-30 years in good health and CMV-seropositive.

The V call is TRBV7-9, the J call TRBJ1-2; no definite D call. The CDR3 totals 15 residues. CDR1 is SEHNR and CDR2 is FQNEAQ in the germline V gene (reference sequence). V was shortened by 6 bases and J by 1 base, with 15 bases between the two germline ends. CDR3 amino acids: CASSPYSDINYGYTF. CDR3 bases: TGTGCCAGCAGTCCCTATTCCGACATTAACTATGGCTACACCTTC.

The chain links TRBV6-1 to TRBJ2-3; a weak D match, TRBD1 (6 bases). Germline values: CDR1 MNHNS, CDR2 SASEGT. The length of the CDR3 is 14 residues. Trimming pared 4 bases from V and 4 bases from J, leaving 12 bases between. CDR3 DNA sequence: TGTGCCAGCAGTGTCCGGACAGCATCAGATACGCAGTATTTT. Translated, it gives CASSVRTASDTQYF.

The CDR3 region is CASSLGQGGNEKLFF. The CDR3 coding sequence is TGTGCCAGCAGCCTAGGACAGGGGGGGAATGAAAAACTGTTTTTT. V gene TRBV6-1 combines with J gene TRBJ1-4; TRBD1 matches at 10 bases. Germline loops: CDR1 MNHNS, CDR2 SASEGT. This CDR3 is built from 15 residues. Losses at the gene ends were 6 bases for V and 5 bases for J; bases not matched to a gene: 6.

Worth noting for this clone: The same CDR3 also results from other DNA sequences found in this sample. The J gene is TRBJ2-6, the V gene TRBV19; maybe TRBD2 (6 bases). This CDR3 region has 15 residues. Trimming stripped 3 bases from V and 4 bases from J, with 10 bases between. CDR1 is LNHDA and CDR2 is SQIVND in the germline V gene (reference sequence). The CDR3 reads CASSMWEAGANVLTF. The CDR3 DNA follows: TGTGCCAGTAGTATGTGGGAGGCGGGGGCCAACGTCCTGACTTTC.

The V and J genes are TRBV2 and TRBJ2-5; no reliable D call. Germline-derived CDR1 and CDR2 are SNHLY and FYNNEI. This CDR3 region has 13 residues. The ends were cut back, 3 bases at V and 1 base at J, with 6 bases in the middle. Here the CDR3 reads CASSDLFQETQYF. The DNA of the CDR3 is TGTGCCAGCAGTGACTTATTCCAAGAGACCCAGTACTTC.

The chain employs TRBV14 and TRBJ1-1; 7 bases align to TRBD1. V shed 4 bases, J shed 1 base, and the junction held 9 bases outside the gene matches. Germline lookup yields CDR1 SGHDN and CDR2 FVKESK. This CDR3 is 16 amino acids long. The CDR3 DNA is TGTGCCAGCAGCCGAAGACAGGGCGCACGGAACACTGAAGCTTTCTTT. Its translation is CASSRRQGARNTEAFF.

V gene TRBV29-1 combines with J gene TRBJ1-3; D remains ambiguous. The CDR3 runs 13 residues. CDR1 and CDR2 (germline): SQVTM, ANQGSEA. V was pared by 4 bases and J by 3 bases, with 10 bases between. The CDR3 nucleotides read TGCAGCGTTGCCAGGAACCATGGAAACACCATATATTTT. The encoded protein is CSVARNHGNTIYF.

The chain has TRBV6-4 and TRBJ2-7; a possible D gene is TRBD1 (6 bases). Germline lookup yields CDR1 MRHNA and CDR2 SNTAGT. With 1 base removed from V and 4 bases from J, the gap between germline ends came to 8 bases. The CDR3 is 13 amino acids. The DNA of the CDR3 is TGTGCCAGCAGTGACTGGGGACATTACGAGCAGTACTTC. Residues: CASSDWGHYEQYF.

This chain joins TRBV7-9 and TRBJ2-3; TRBD2 matches at 7 bases. Per germline, CDR1 SEHNR and CDR2 FQNEAQ (reference sequence). CDR3 length: 16 amino acids. V shed 6 bases and J 1 base; nucleotides not matched to a gene: 10. CDR3 residues: CASRTNKREGTDTQYF. CDR3 nucleotide sequence: TGTGCCAGCAGGACAAACAAGCGGGAAGGCACAGATACGCAGTATTTT.

The rearrangement joins TRBV7-9 to TRBJ1-2; possible D gene TRBD1, 5 bases. Germline V gene lookup returns CDR1 SEHNR and CDR2 FQNEAQ (reference sequence). The CDR3 has 12 amino acids. Trimming removed 3 bases at V and 8 bases at J, with 10 bases between. In nucleotides, the CDR3 is TGTGCCAGCAGCTTTGGAGGGGACGGCTACACCTTC. It translates to CASSFGGDGYTF. The variable domain in full, completed from reference TRBV7-9 and TRBJ1-2, reads DTGVSQNPRHKITKRGQNVTFRCDPISEHNRLYWYRQTLGQGPEFLTYFQNEAQLEKSRLLSDRFSAERPKGSFSTLEIQRTEQGDSAMYLCASSFGGDGYTFGSGTRLTVV.

V and J are TRBV5-1 and TRBJ2-1, with a possible D match to TRBD1 (6 bases). Germline CDR1 is SGHRS and CDR2 is YFSETQ. V lost 1 base to trimming and J lost 9 bases, with 17 bases between them. The CDR3 length is 15 residues. The CDR3 loop is CASSLTGGSRGEQFF. The DNA of the CDR3 is TGCGCCAGCAGCTTGACAGGAGGTAGCAGGGGTGAGCAGTTCTTC.

Notes on this clone: Other nucleotide sequences from this sample produce the same CDR3. The V gene is TRBV2, the J gene TRBJ1-2, with a tentative D call TRBD1 (5 bases). Germline V gives CDR1 SNHLY, CDR2 FYNNEI. The CDR3 sequence is 16 residues long. V gave up 4 bases and J gave up 8 bases, with 23 bases separating them. CDR3 amino acids: CASSGRGRPQFDGYTF. For the CDR3, the DNA is TGTGCCAGCAGTGGAAGGGGTCGGCCACAATTCGACGGCTACACCTTC.

V usage is TRBV6-1 and J usage is TRBJ2-5; TRBD1 matches 10 bases. Germline V lookup: CDR1 MNHNS, CDR2 SASEGT. The J segment lost 7 bases and the V segment lost 1 base, leaving 6 bases of the junction unmatched. This CDR3 contains 15 residues. CDR3 sequence reads: CASSEGVWDRGTQYF. The CDR3 nucleotides are TGTGCCAGCAGTGAAGGGGTATGGGACAGGGGGACCCAGTACTTC.

The V gene is TRBV5-1, the J gene TRBJ1-2, with D unclear. This CDR3 region has 13 residues. Germline V CDR1 and CDR2: SGHRS, YFSETQ. Trimming cost V 3 bases and J 1 base, with 7 bases left between them. CDR3 DNA sequence: TGCGCCAGCAGCTACCCGGGTAACTATGGCTACACCTTC. As protein: CASSYPGNYGYTF.

The CDR3 region has the DNA TGTGCCAGCAGCTTAGTTGGATGCGGGGACAGGGTTTGCGAGCAGTTCTTC. The encoded protein is CASSLVGCGDRVCEQFF. The V call is TRBV7-8, the J call TRBJ2-1; 9 bases agree with TRBD1. The length of the CDR3 is 17 residues. Germline CDR1 is SGHVS and CDR2 is FQNEAQ. With V trimmed by 1 base and J by 10 bases, 14 bases remained unmatched.

The chain carries TRBV5-3 and TRBJ1-5, with TRBD1 as a possible D gene (6 bases). TRBV5-3 is assigned to the ORF class and has an uncertain function. Between the trimmed V and J ends, which lost 0 bases and 1 base, there was a span of 11 bases. The CDR3 is made up of 16 amino acids. This chain's CDR3 is CARSLEGEWSNQPQHF. CDR3 coding DNA: TGTGCCAGAAGCTTGGAGGGGGAGTGGAGCAATCAGCCCCAGCATTTT.

The rearrangement joins TRBV11-1 to TRBJ2-7; D is perhaps TRBD2 (5 bases). V dropped 3 bases and J dropped 4 bases, with 13 bases sitting between them. CDR1 and CDR2 from the germline V gene are SGHAT and FQDESV (reference sequence). This CDR3 region has 14 residues. The chain's CDR3 is CASSFSLDSYEQYF. The CDR3 region has the DNA TGTGCCAGCAGCTTTTCACTAGATTCATACGAGCAGTACTTC.

The rearrangement joins TRBV2 to TRBJ1-5; D is unresolved. The ends were cut back, 5 bases at V and 7 bases at J, with 12 bases in the middle. The CDR3 spans 13 residues. Per germline, CDR1 SNHLY and CDR2 FYNNEI. The CDR3 loop is CASSRAHEQPQHF. CDR3 nucleotides: TGTGCCAGCAGTCGAGCCCACGAACAGCCCCAGCATTTT.

This chain uses TRBV4-1 with TRBJ1-1; 8 bases agree with TRBD1. The germline V gene encodes CDR1 MGHRA and CDR2 YSYEKL. The CDR3 has 17 amino acids. V trimming: 4 bases; J trimming: 11 bases; junction bases outside the gene matches: 21. For the CDR3, the DNA is TGCGCCAGCAGCCCCTTCCCCCGACAGGGGAGTCAGGTGGGGGCTTTCTTT. Protein product: CASSPFPRQGSQVGAFF.

This chain uses TRBV6-1 with TRBJ1-1; D call uncertain. Trimming cost V 5 bases and J 6 bases, with 19 bases left between them. Looked up from germline, CDR1 is MNHNS and CDR2 is SASEGT. The CDR3 has 15 amino acids. For the CDR3, the DNA is TGTGCCAGCAGTCCACGAGGGTTTGGGCACGCTGAAGCTTTCTTT. Its protein is CASSPRGFGHAEAFF.

In regard to this clone: Germline and junction disagree at one end, which may indicate a read error. The chain recombines TRBV7-7 with TRBJ1-3, with D unresolved. Germline V gene lookup returns CDR1 SSHAT and CDR2 FNYEAQ (reference sequence). This CDR3 region has 9 residues. CDR3 sequence (DNA): TGTGCTAGCAGCTTAGAAACAAATTTT. Encoded protein: CASSLETNF.

V is TRBV5-6 and J is TRBJ1-3; TRBD1 matches at 9 bases. The CDR3 extends over 18 amino acids. V trimming: 8 bases; J trimming: 4 bases; junction bases outside the gene matches: 19. Germline CDR1 is SGHDT and CDR2 is YYEEEE. CDR3 in amino acids: CARTTSLGQGNIGNTIYF. DNA for the CDR3: TGTGCCAGAACCACATCGTTAGGACAGGGGAATATCGGAAACACCATATATTTT.

The V call is TRBV5-1, the J call TRBJ2-7; D unresolved. CDR1 is SGHRS, CDR2 YFSETQ, per germline. V lost 4 bases to trimming and J lost 2 bases, with 7 bases between them. The CDR3 is made up of 12 amino acids. Here the CDR3 DNA reads TGCGCCAGCAGCCCGGGTGCCTACGAGCAGTACTTC. Amino acids: CASSPGAYEQYF.

This rearrangement joins TRBV30 to TRBJ1-2; perhaps TRBD1 as D (6 bases). Trimming took off 0 bases at V and 3 bases at J, with 11 bases between the two ends. CDR3 length equals 14 residues. Looked up from germline, CDR1 is GTSNPN and CDR2 is SVGIG (reference sequence). In DNA form, the CDR3 reads TGTGCCTGGAGTGTACAGGGTCGGGACTATGGCTACACCTTC. Translating gives CAWSVQGRDYGYTF. The full variable domain, completed using reference TRBV30 and TRBJ1-2, is SQTIHQWPATLVQPVGSPLSLECTVEGTSNPNLYWYRQAAGRGLQLLFYSVGIGQISSEVPQNLSASRPQDRQFILSSKKLLLSDSGFYLCAWSVQGRDYGYTFGSGTRLTVV.

V usage is TRBV13 and J usage is TRBJ2-5; 8 nucleotides line up with TRBD2. Trimming cost V 8 bases and J 0 bases; bases outside gene matches: 14. The CDR3 totals 17 residues. The germline V gene has CDR1 PRHDT and CDR2 FYEKMQ (reference sequence). CDR3 bases: TGTGCCAGCTCCGTCGGGAGGGGGGAATCGTACCAAGAGACCCAGTACTTC. It is translated as CASSVGRGESYQETQYF.

The CDR3 nucleotides are TGTGCCAGCACTGAGCGGGCTAAAACAGATACGCAGTATTTT. This translates into CASTERAKTDTQYF. The J gene is TRBJ2-3, the V gene TRBV6-1; maybe TRBD2 (6 bases). This CDR3 is 14 amino acids long. V was cut by 7 bases and J by 3 bases, with 14 bases left in between. Germline loops: CDR1 MNHNS, CDR2 SASEGT.

The CDR3 reads CASSLMGGVAGNTIYF. The CDR3 region has the DNA TGTGCCAGCAGTTTAATGGGAGGGGTGGCTGGAAACACCATATATTTT. The chain is built from TRBV27 and TRBJ1-3; perhaps TRBD1 as D (5 bases). CDR1 and CDR2 from the germline V gene are MNHEY and SMNVEV (reference sequence). The CDR3 extends over 16 amino acids. Trimming took 2 bases from V and 2 from J, leaving 13 bases between them.